Listed here are 16 T cell receptor delta chains from one sample, sequenced in a study of gamma-delta T cells after stem cell transplantation. TCRdb reanalysed the RT-PCR reads with CATT. The table records 1,500 to 2,000 delta-chain clones, about 8.3% of them present only once. Material for sequencing was gamma-delta T cells. These receptors all stem from a human donor. It is not recorded whose cells these are; they may come from a transplant donor.

This clone was detected a few times. The V gene is TRDV2, the J gene TRDJ1; TRDD3 matches at 12 bases. The trim removed 0 bases at V and 4 bases at J, leaving 14 bases unmatched. Looked up from germline, CDR1 is GEAIGNYY and CDR2 is EKD. The CDR3 covers 19 residues. In DNA, the CDR3 is TGTGCCTGTGACACCTTATCGATACTGGGGGATACCGGGAGCGATAAACTCATCTTT. It yields the protein CACDTLSILGDTGSDKLIF.

Comments on this clone: Translating this DNA gives a protein that differs at residue 11 from the TCRdb one, which belongs to a much larger clone; a read error is likely, and the protein shown is this translation. The rearrangement links TRDV2 to TRDJ1, with D tentatively TRDD2 (5 bases). Trimming stripped 2 bases from V and 3 bases from J, with 18 bases between. The CDR3 extends over 16 amino acids. The germline V gene encodes CDR1 GEAIGNYY and CDR2 EKD. CDR3 protein: CACDSLLGTYADKLIF. The CDR3 DNA reads as TGTGCCTGTGACAGTCTACTTGGGACCTACGCCGATAAACTCATCTTT.

This clone was recorded a few times. TCRdb pairs this DNA with a much larger clone's protein that differs at residue 10, likely a read error; the protein shown was translated from the DNA. The rearrangement uses TRDV2 and TRDJ3; D might be TRDD3 (6 bases). Germline values: CDR1 GEAIGNYY, CDR2 EKD. CDR3 length: 16 residues. The CDR3, as DNA: TGTGCCTGTGACTCGATTAGCTCCTGGGGCACCCGACAGATGTTTTTC. Its translation is CACDSISSWGTRQMFF.

Of note for this clone: The protein recorded in TCRdb matches a much larger clone and deviates from this DNA's translation at residue 5, suggesting a read error; the protein here is obtained by translating the DNA. CDR3 in amino acids: CACDIVDGGYAGTDKLIF. CDR3 DNA: TGTGCCTGTGACATCGTTGATGGGGGATACGCAGGGACCGATAAACTCATCTTT. The chain has TRDV2 and TRDJ1, with 11 bases fitting TRDD3. Germline trimming cut 2 bases from V and 2 bases from J; bases unmatched to any gene: 12. Per the germline V gene, CDR1 is GEAIGNYY and CDR2 is EKD. The CDR3 length is 18 residues.

This clone was observed a handful of times. The protein that TCRdb holds for this DNA derives from a much larger clone and differs from the translated DNA at residue 8, which likely indicates a read error; the protein shown here is translated from the DNA. The rearrangement links TRDV2 to TRDJ1; 7 nucleotides agree with TRDD3. CDR3 length: 16 amino acids. V was clipped by 4 bases and J by 0 bases; unmatched bases: 10. CDR1 and CDR2 from the germline V gene are GEAIGNYY and EKD. The CDR3 region is CACDLLGTQYTDKLIF. The CDR3, as DNA: TGTGCCTGTGATTTACTGGGGACTCAGTACACCGATAAACTCATCTTT.

About this clone itself: This likely came from a read error, as a far larger clone is one base away. Other DNA sequences in this specimen translate into the identical CDR3. V and J are TRDV2 and TRDJ1; D unresolved. In germline, CDR1 is GEAIGNYY, CDR2 EKD. V gave up 6 bases and J gave up 4 bases, with 20 bases separating them. The CDR3 runs to 15 residues. This CDR3 is CACILVPGEDDKLIF. The CDR3, as DNA: TGTGCCTGTATACTTGTACCCGGCGAGGACGATAAACTCATCTTT.

J is TRDJ1 and V is TRDV2; 10 bases align to TRDD3. J gave up 9 bases and V 3 bases, and 6 bases lay outside the gene matches. Looked up from germline, CDR1 is GEAIGNYY and CDR2 is EKD. CDR3 length: 13 residues. The CDR3 protein is CACDLLGDRELIF. DNA of the CDR3: TGTGCCTGTGACTTACTGGGGGATCGGGAACTCATCTTT.

Points on this clone: The likely explanation is a read error, given a far larger clone one base away. This chain joins TRDV2 and TRDJ3; D is unclear. Germline-derived CDR1 and CDR2 are GEAIGNYY and EKD. The CDR3 contains 20 residues. The CDR3 DNA reads TGTGCCTGTGACACTCTTCGGGGCCCCCTTGGCTCCTGTGACACCCGACAGATGTTTTTC. Its translation: CACDTLRGPLGSCDTRQMFF.

This clone was seen a handful of times. A much larger clone lies one base from this, so it may be a read error. The chain carries TRDV2 and TRDJ1, with TRDD3 matching over 13 bases. Per germline, CDR1 GEAIGNYY and CDR2 EKD. CDR3 size: 20 residues. CDR3 in amino acids: CARDTVTGGYAQRATDKLIF. DNA for the CDR3: TGTGCCCGTGACACCGTTACTGGGGGATACGCCCAAAGGGCCACCGATAAACTCATCTTT.

Comment on this clone: A far larger clone differs by one base, so this is likely a read error. This same CDR3 is encoded by further DNA sequences in the sample. The rearrangement joins TRDV2 to TRDJ1; 8 bases line up with TRDD3. CDR1 and CDR2 from the germline V gene are GEAIGNYY and EKD. J lost 0 bases, V lost 0 bases, and 17 bases had no gene match. The CDR3 is made up of 20 amino acids. CDR3 sequence (DNA): TGTGCCTGTGACACCGTTCTACTAGGGGATACACAGACGTACACCGATAAACTCATCTTT. It is translated as CACDTVLLGDTQTYTDKLIF.

This clone rates as large. Within the sample, other DNA sequences also encode this same CDR3. This chain uses TRDV2 with TRDJ1, with TRDD3 identical over 12 bases. There are 19 residues in the CDR3. The germline V gene has CDR1 GEAIGNYY and CDR2 EKD. V lost 3 bases and J lost 0; bases outside the gene matches: 13. The CDR3: CACDVVGLGDTLYTDKLIF. CDR3 bases: TGTGCCTGTGACGTGGTTGGACTGGGGGATACCCTGTACACCGATAAACTCATCTTT.

This clone was seen a handful of times. With a far larger clone one base away, a read error is the likely cause. V gene TRDV2 combines with J gene TRDJ1; 10 bases line up with TRDD3. There are 17 residues in the CDR3. Germline V gene data show CDR1 as GEAIGNYY and CDR2 as EKD. CDR3 nucleotides: TGTGCCTGTGACACCCTGAGGGGGATACGCGAATCCGATAAACCCATCTTT. Its translation: CACDTLRGIRESDKPIF.

This clone was detected a few times. Only one base separates this from a far larger clonotype, so it likely reflects a read error. The same CDR3 can be traced to other DNA sequences in this sample. The CDR3 nucleotides are TGTGCCTGTGACTCCCTTCCTACTGAACTGGGGTCCAACACCGACAAACTCATCTTT. Translating it yields CACDSLPTELGSNTDKLIF. This chain links TRDV2 with TRDJ1; the match to TRDD2 covers 9 bases. CDR1 is GEAIGNYY, CDR2 EKD, per germline. The CDR3 has 19 amino acids.

In its sample, this clone is medium-sized. The rearrangement links TRDV2 to TRDJ1; TRDD3 agrees at 11 bases. Germline CDR1 and CDR2: GEAIGNYY and EKD. This CDR3 spans 16 amino acids. V lost 1 base, J lost 0 bases, and 3 bases stayed unmatched. The CDR3, as DNA: TGTGCCTGTGACACTTTGGGGGATACGCACACCGATAAACTCATCTTT. It is translated as CACDTLGDTHTDKLIF.

By share, this clone ranks as medium-sized (0.01 to 0.1%). The chain carries TRDV2 and TRDJ1; 11 bases line up with TRDD3. The junction had 20 bases not matched to a gene; V was cut back by 6 bases and J by 0 bases. The germline V gene encodes CDR1 GEAIGNYY and CDR2 EKD. The CDR3 is made up of 20 amino acids. The CDR3 reads CACFRTPSNWGIFNTDKLIF. In DNA, the CDR3 is TGTGCCTGTTTCCGTACGCCCTCGAACTGGGGGATATTTAACACCGATAAACTCATCTTT.

This clone was detected a few times. CDR3 amino acids: CACDPLGDTRTDKLIF. CDR3 DNA sequence: TGTGCCTGTGACCCGCTGGGGGATACGCGGACCGATAAACTCATCTTT. The chain has TRDV2 and TRDJ1; 12 bases fit TRDD3. This CDR3 has 16 amino acids. With 3 bases clipped from V and 2 bases from J, the junction kept 6 bases outside the gene matches. Germline assignment: CDR1 GEAIGNYY and CDR2 EKD.